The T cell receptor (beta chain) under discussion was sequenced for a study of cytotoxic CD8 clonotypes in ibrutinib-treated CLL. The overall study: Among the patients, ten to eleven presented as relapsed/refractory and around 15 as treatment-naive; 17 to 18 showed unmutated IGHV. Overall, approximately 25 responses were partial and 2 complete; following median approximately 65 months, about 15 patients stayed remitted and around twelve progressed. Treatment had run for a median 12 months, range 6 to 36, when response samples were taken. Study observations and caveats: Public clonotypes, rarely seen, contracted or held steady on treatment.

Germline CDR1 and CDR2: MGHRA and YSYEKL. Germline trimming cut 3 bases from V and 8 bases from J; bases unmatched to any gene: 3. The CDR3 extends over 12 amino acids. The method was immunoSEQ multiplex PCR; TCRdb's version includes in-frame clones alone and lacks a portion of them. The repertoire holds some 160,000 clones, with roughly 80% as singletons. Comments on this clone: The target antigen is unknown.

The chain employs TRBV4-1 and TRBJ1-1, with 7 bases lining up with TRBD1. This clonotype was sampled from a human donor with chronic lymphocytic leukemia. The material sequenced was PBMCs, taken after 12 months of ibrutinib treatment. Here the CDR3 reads CASSQQDREAFF. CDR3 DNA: TGCGCCAGCAGCCAGCAGGACAGGGAAGCTTTCTTT.